The 5 T cell receptor beta chains given below trace back to one sample, sequenced in a study of CD4+ T cells in melanoma. Only in-frame clones appear in the TCRdb table, and some are missing; sequencing was by immunoSEQ multiplex PCR. The table records 4,000 to 5,000 clones, 64% of them present only once. Material for sequencing was cells from a culture (not recorded whether cultured in vitro). The origin of the receptors is a human donor with melanoma.

The chain combines TRBV9 with TRBJ1-2; D gene unclear. Deletions cut 3 bases from V and 3 bases from J, with 21 bases between. The CDR3 spans 17 residues. Germline CDR1 is SGDLS and CDR2 is YYNGEE. The CDR3, as DNA: TGTGCCAGCAGCGGATACCGGACTGCGGGTAAATACTATGGCTACACCTTC. This translates into CASSGYRTAGKYYGYTF.

In this sample, this clone turned up a few times. The V and J genes are TRBV27 and TRBJ1-2; weak D call: TRBD1 (6 bases). This CDR3 region has 12 residues. Germline CDR1 MNHEY, CDR2 SMNVEV (reference sequence). V lost 5 bases to trimming and J lost 8 bases, with 12 bases between them. The CDR3 sequence: CASSNSRGGYTF. The CDR3 bases are TGTGCCAGCAGTAACTCCAGGGGAGGCTACACCTTC.

This clone is labeled as medium-sized (0.01 to 0.1%). This sequence joins TRBV19 and TRBJ1-5; 10 bases match TRBD1. This CDR3 contains 17 residues. The V and J ends lost 3 bases and 4 bases, in that order; junction bases with no gene match: 9. The germline V gene encodes CDR1 LNHDA and CDR2 SQIVND (reference sequence). CDR3 in amino acids: CASSILEGGQGNQPQHF. The CDR3 nucleotides are TGTGCCAGTAGTATCTTGGAGGGGGGACAGGGGAATCAGCCCCAGCATTTT.

V usage is TRBV30 and J usage is TRBJ2-3, with 8 bases that match TRBD1. CDR1 and CDR2 (germline): GTSNPN, SVGIG (reference sequence). The CDR3 runs 15 residues. The V and J ends lost 2 bases and 0 bases, in that order; junction bases with no gene match: 4. CDR3 DNA sequence: TGTGCCTGGAGTCGGACAGGGATAAGCACAGATACGCAGTATTTT. The encoded protein is CAWSRTGISTDTQYF. The complete variable domain, with remaining parts taken from reference TRBV30 and TRBJ2-3, reads SQTIHQWPATLVQPVGSPLSLECTVEGTSNPNLYWYRQAAGRGLQLLFYSVGIGQISSEVPQNLSASRPQDRQFILSSKKLLLSDSGFYLCAWSRTGISTDTQYFGPGTRLTVL.

The chain employs TRBV5-8 and TRBJ2-7; D possibly corresponds to TRBD1 (6 bases). V gave up 3 bases and J gave up 3 bases, with 19 bases separating them. This CDR3 region has 16 residues. Germline-derived CDR1 and CDR2 are SGHTS and YDEGEE. CDR3 coding DNA: TGTGCCAGCAGCTCCGACAGGCCCCATGTCAGCTACGAGCAGTACTTC. The encoded protein is CASSSDRPHVSYEQYF.